The rows below give T cell receptor beta chains drawn from one sample of a study of blood T cell repertoires in COVID-19. Measured with immunoSEQ multiplex PCR; TCRdb has only the in-frame clones, and not every one. The sample consists of some 250,000 clones, about nine tenths of them appearing once. The sample was peripheral blood. Receptor source: a woman between 25 and 40 years old with COVID-19, enrolled during active disease. Each CDR3 is given with its conserved first and last residue. A D gene is named only where the DNA matches it firmly. Rows may omit the clone size; those that give it use once, few, many or a size class.

D gene	V gene	J gene	clone size	CDR3 protein	CDR3 DNA
TRBD2	TRBV5-4	TRBJ2-2	-	CASSLRGGGRPARELFF	TGTGCCAGCAGCCTTCGCGGGGGGGGGCGGCCGGCCCGGGAGCTGTTTTTT
-	TRBV4-1	TRBJ2-7	-	CASSQSDSSYEQYF	TGCGCCAGCAGCCAATCTGACTCATCCTACGAGCAGTACTTC
TRBD1	TRBV6-5	TRBJ2-7	-	CASSYDRGAYEQYF	TGTGCCAGCAGTTACGACAGGGGCGCCTACGAGCAGTACTTC
-	TRBV5-8	TRBJ2-1	-	CASSPDLSGGPYNEQFF	TGTGCCAGCAGCCCGGACTTGTCGGGCGGGCCCTACAATGAGCAGTTCTTC
-	TRBV5-4	TRBJ1-6	-	CASSLGGLNSPLHF	TGTGCCAGCAGCTTGGGGGGACTCAATTCACCCCTCCACTTT
TRBD2	TRBV5-4	TRBJ2-7	once	CASSFNSGGYEQYF	TGTGCCAGCAGCTTTAATAGCGGGGGTTACGAGCAGTACTTC
-	TRBV5-4	TRBJ1-3	-	CASSPTASSGNTIYF	TGTGCCAGCAGCCCTACAGCCTCCTCTGGAAACACCATATATTTT
TRBD2	TRBV28	TRBJ2-3	few	CASSGAGTSGVAQYF	TGTGCCAGCAGTGGAGCCGGGACTAGCGGGGTGGCGCAGTATTTT
TRBD1	TRBV7-9	TRBJ2-7	-	CASSFPLDRPTYYEQYF	TGTGCCAGCAGCTTTCCCCTGGACAGGCCCACATATTACGAGCAGTACTTC
-	TRBV29-1	TRBJ2-5	-	CSASPHGVTETQYF	TGCAGCGCCTCCCCCCACGGGGTTACCGAGACCCAGTACTTC
-	TRBV6-5	TRBJ1-6	-	CASSYLPSSYNSPLHF	TGTGCCAGCAGTTACCTTCCGAGCTCCTATAATTCACCCCTCCACTTT
-	TRBV7-8	TRBJ1-1	few	CASSAPGGNTRDTEAFF	TGTGCCAGCAGCGCCCCGGGAGGAAATACACGGGACACTGAAGCTTTCTTT
-	TRBV2	TRBJ1-2	-	CASSDPALGDTNAGYTF	TGTGCCAGCAGTGATCCGGCCTTAGGGGACACTAACGCCGGCTACACCTTC
-	TRBV7-6	TRBJ2-1	-	CASSSTPGHRNEQFF	TGTGCCAGCAGCTCGACCCCAGGACACCGCAATGAGCAGTTCTTC
-	TRBV14	TRBJ2-7	-	CASSQGPAGSAYEQYF	TGTGCCAGCAGCCAAGGGCCGGCAGGGTCCGCATACGAGCAGTACTTC
TRBD1	TRBV10-2	TRBJ2-3	-	CASRRQGADTQYF	TGCGCCAGCAGAAGGCAGGGGGCTGATACGCAGTATTTT
TRBD1	TRBV18	TRBJ1-6	-	CASSPRDRLNSPLHF	TGTGCCAGCTCACCGCGGGACAGGCTGAATTCACCCCTCCACTTT
-	TRBV19	TRBJ1-1	few	CASSIDLGAVAAEAFF	TGTGCCAGTAGTATAGATCTGGGGGCCGTTGCGGCTGAAGCTTTCTTT
TRBD2	TRBV24-1	TRBJ2-1	-	CATSDLGEGYNEQFF	TGTGCCACCAGTGATTTGGGGGAGGGCTACAATGAGCAGTTCTTC
-	TRBV6-5	TRBJ1-1	-	CASSYSQGDTEAFF	TGTGCCAGCAGTTACTCGCAGGGTGACACTGAAGCTTTCTTT